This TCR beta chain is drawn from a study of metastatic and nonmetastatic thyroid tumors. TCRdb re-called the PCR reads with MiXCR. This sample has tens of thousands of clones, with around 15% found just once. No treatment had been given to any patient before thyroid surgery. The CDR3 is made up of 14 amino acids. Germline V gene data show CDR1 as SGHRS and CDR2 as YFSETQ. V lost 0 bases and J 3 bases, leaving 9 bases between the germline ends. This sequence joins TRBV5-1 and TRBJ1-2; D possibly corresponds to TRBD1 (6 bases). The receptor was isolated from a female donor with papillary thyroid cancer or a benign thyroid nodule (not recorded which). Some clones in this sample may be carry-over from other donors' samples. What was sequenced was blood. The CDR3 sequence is CASSLANRDYGYTF. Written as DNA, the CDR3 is TGCGCCAGCAGCTTGGCCAACAGGGACTATGGCTACACCTTC.